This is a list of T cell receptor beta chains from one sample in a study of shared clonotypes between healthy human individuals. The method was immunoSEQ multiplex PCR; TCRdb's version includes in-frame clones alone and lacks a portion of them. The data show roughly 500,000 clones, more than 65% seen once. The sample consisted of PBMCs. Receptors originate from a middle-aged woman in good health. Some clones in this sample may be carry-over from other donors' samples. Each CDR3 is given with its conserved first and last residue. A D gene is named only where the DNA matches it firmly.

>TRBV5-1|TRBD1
CASSQAGTGAETQYF
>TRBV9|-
CASSVVQGVNTEAFF
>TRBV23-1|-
CASSQFNRLAAGELFF
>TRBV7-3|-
CASSPSVLLGAGELFF
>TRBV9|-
CASSVELSSYNEQFF
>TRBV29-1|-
CSVSQQNQPQHF
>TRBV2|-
CASSEAGGRMGKLFF
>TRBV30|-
CAWSRGFPYEQYF
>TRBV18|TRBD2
CASSPWTSSNTGELFF
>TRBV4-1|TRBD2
CASSLRSGRADEQFF
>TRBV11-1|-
CASRIPGTSYEQYF
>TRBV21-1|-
CASYRVSNQPQHF
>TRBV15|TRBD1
CATSVRQGRAFF
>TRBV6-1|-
CASSVWRGSLDTQYF
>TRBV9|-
CASSPGIPSYEQYF
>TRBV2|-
CASTLTDSSYEQYF
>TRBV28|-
CASRLVSTGELFF
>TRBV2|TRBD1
CASSERTGGQPQHF
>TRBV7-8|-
CASSLRGHTGEQFF
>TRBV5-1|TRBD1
CASSLEDRGVDTQYF
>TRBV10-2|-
CASSEFVGETQYF
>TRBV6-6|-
CASKNGNSPSYEQYF
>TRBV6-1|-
CASCPPWFENTQYF
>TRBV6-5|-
CATLGRGNTGELFF
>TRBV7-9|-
CASSLGHPEAFF
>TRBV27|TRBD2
CASSLLPGLAGGIYEQYF
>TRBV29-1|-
CSVEQGLGVRYTF
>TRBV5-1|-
CASSRGLTNTGELFF
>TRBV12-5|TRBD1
CASGLVGQGDAHEQFF
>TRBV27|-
CASSPTGWEQYF
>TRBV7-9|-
CASSLADLEDEQYF
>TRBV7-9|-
CASSPRGLGGTQYF
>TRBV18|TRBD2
CASSPLLAGVTGELFF
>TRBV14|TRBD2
CASSQVAGGLNEQFF
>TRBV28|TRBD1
CASNSGQGIMNTEAFF
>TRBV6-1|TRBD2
CASSEADGGGIRFEQYF
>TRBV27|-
CASSLYYYTDTQYF
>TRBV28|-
CASSPRTIGEGETQYF
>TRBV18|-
CASSLTIQGARGELTDTQYF
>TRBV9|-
CASSVESVAPVSGYTF
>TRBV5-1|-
CASSSPSIEQFF
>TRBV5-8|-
CASSLAGTYEQYF
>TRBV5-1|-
CASSSDGLGSYNEQFF
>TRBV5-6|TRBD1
CASSAGTGGETQYF
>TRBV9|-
CASSVDDGTEAFF
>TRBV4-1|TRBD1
CASSQDRVTGELFF
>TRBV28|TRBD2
CASSQTSGAYNEQFF
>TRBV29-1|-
CSVEGGASGYNEQFF
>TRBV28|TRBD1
CASSLPGVGQGSEKLFF
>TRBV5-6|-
CASTGWGGAYEQYF
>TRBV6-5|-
CASSPDRRTDTQYF
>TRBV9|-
CASSGDPGGEQFF
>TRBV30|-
CAWAAGWSSYEQYF
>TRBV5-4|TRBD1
CASSKTGLETQYF